These 18 T cell receptor beta chains were sequenced from one sample in a study of immune cell composition in non-small cell lung cancer (dated by TCRdb to the late 2010s). The method was the immunoSEQ multiplex PCR assay. TCRdb mirrors the immuneACCESS table, restricted to in-frame sequences. Some clones are absent from its copies; in checked studies, under half trace to an unresolved V gene, and the reason for the others is unknown. Within this sample are around 9,700 clones, with around 62% of them counted one time only. Jointly, the top ten make up 8.9% of the sample. Sequences were obtained from lung tumor tissue. Source of these receptors: a human donor with non-small cell lung cancer.

In its sample, this clone was seen a few times. The chain uses TRBV7-7 and TRBJ2-7; 10 bases match TRBD1. Germline V gives CDR1 SSHAT, CDR2 FNYEAQ (reference sequence). The V and J ends lost 5 bases and 10 bases, in that order; junction bases with no gene match: 8. The CDR3 sequence is 13 residues long. The CDR3 nucleotides are TGTGCCAGCAGCCTCCGGACAGGGGGATTACAGTACTTC. Encoded protein: CASSLRTGGLQYF.

This clone is termed medium-sized. This chain connects TRBV18 to TRBJ2-7; TRBD1 agrees at 11 bases. V lost 2 bases to trimming and J lost 6 bases; unmatched junction nucleotides: 3. Germline CDR1 is KGHSH and CDR2 is LQKENI. This CDR3 has 14 amino acids. CDR3 amino acids: CASSPGDRGVEQYF. In DNA, the CDR3 is TGTGCCAGCTCACCAGGGGACAGGGGGGTCGAGCAGTACTTC.

The chain joins TRBV5-5 to TRBJ1-2; 11 bases are shared with TRBD1. V was clipped by 5 bases and J by 4 bases; unmatched bases: 16. Looked up from germline, CDR1 is SGHKS and CDR2 is YYEKEE (reference sequence). The CDR3 has 18 amino acids. CDR3 protein: CASRHRDRGLLGIYGYTF. The DNA of the CDR3 is TGTGCCAGCAGGCACCGGGACAGGGGGTTGTTGGGCATCTATGGCTACACCTTC.

The V and J genes are TRBV9 and TRBJ2-2, with TRBD2 identical over 8 bases. CDR1 and CDR2 (germline): SGDLS, YYNGEE. The J segment lost 1 base and the V segment lost 5 bases, leaving 1 base of the junction unmatched. The CDR3 is 14 residues long. The CDR3 spells CASRAGGNTGELFF. CDR3 bases: TGTGCCAGCAGGGCGGGGGGGAACACCGGGGAGCTGTTTTTT.

The V and J genes are TRBV27 and TRBJ2-3, with TRBD2 identical over 14 bases. This CDR3 is 20 amino acids long. V was clipped by 7 bases and J by 0 bases; unmatched bases: 15. Germline V lookup: CDR1 MNHEY, CDR2 SMNVEV (reference sequence). CDR3 in amino acids: CASIIRPPGLAGESTDTQYF. CDR3 DNA sequence: TGTGCCAGCATTATTAGACCCCCGGGACTAGCGGGGGAGAGCACAGATACGCAGTATTTT.

In this sample, this clone turned up a few times. The chain has TRBV5-5 and TRBJ1-1, with D uncertain. This CDR3 comprises 17 residues. Trimming pared 4 bases from V and 3 bases from J, leaving 22 bases between. In germline, CDR1 is SGHKS, CDR2 YYEKEE (reference sequence). The CDR3 loop is CASSRYVAASRDTEAFF. DNA of the CDR3: TGTGCCAGCAGCAGGTACGTGGCCGCCAGTCGCGACACTGAAGCTTTCTTT.

The chain joins TRBV5-4 to TRBJ2-2; 11 bases line up with TRBD2. Germline V gene lookup returns CDR1 SGHNT and CDR2 YYREEE (reference sequence). CDR3 size: 16 residues. V lost 4 bases and J lost 1; bases outside the gene matches: 3. The CDR3 protein is CASSTLAGGNTGELFF. CDR3 nucleotides: TGTGCCAGCAGCACCCTAGCGGGGGGGAACACCGGGGAGCTGTTTTTT.

The gene calls are TRBV18 and TRBJ1-1; D is possibly TRBD1 (6 bases). This CDR3 spans 16 amino acids. Germline lookup yields CDR1 KGHSH and CDR2 LQKENI. Trimming took off 3 bases at V and 4 bases at J, with 18 bases between the two ends. CDR3 DNA sequence: TGTGCCAGCTCACCGGGGGAAAGGGGGTTGGGCACTGAAGCTTTCTTT. Its protein is CASSPGERGLGTEAFF.

A single count supports this clone. This chain connects TRBV18 to TRBJ2-2, with 8 positions matching TRBD1. V shed 5 bases and J 0 bases; nucleotides not matched to a gene: 8. Germline V gives CDR1 KGHSH, CDR2 LQKENI. This CDR3 is built from 17 residues. CDR3 coding DNA: TGTGCCAGCTCAAGACAGGGGTCGGCCGCGAACACCGGGGAGCTGTTTTTT. Protein: CASSRQGSAANTGELFF. The full variable domain, in which reference TRBV18 and TRBJ2-2 provide the parts outside the CDR3, is NAGVMQNPRHLVRRRGQEARLRCSPMKGHSHVYWYRQLPEEGLKFMVYLQKENIIDESGMPKERFSAEFPKEGPSILRIQQVVRGDSAAYFCASSRQGSAANTGELFFGEGSRLTVL.

This clone has a handful of counts. The gene calls are TRBV19 and TRBJ1-6; D possibly corresponds to TRBD1 (6 bases). The CDR3 is made up of 15 amino acids. Trimming took 3 bases from V and 5 from J, leaving 11 bases between them. Looked up from germline, CDR1 is LNHDA and CDR2 is SQIVND (reference sequence). The CDR3 loop reads CASSMSRTDNSPLHF. In DNA, the CDR3 is TGTGCCAGTAGTATGTCTCGGACAGATAATTCACCCCTCCACTTT.

The chain employs TRBV6-4 and TRBJ1-5; D uncertain. V dropped 7 bases and J dropped 0 bases, with 13 bases sitting between them. The CDR3 is 15 amino acids. Germline V gives CDR1 MRHNA, CDR2 SNTAGT. In DNA, the CDR3 is TGTGCCAGCACCCAGACGGAAGATAGCAATCAGCCCCAGCATTTT. Residues: CASTQTEDSNQPQHF.

The gene calls are TRBV7-9 and TRBJ1-3; D uncertain. Trimming left V 3 bases short and J 1 base short, with 4 bases between. This CDR3 contains 13 residues. The V gene's germline CDR1 is SEHNR and CDR2 FQNEAQ (reference sequence). The CDR3: CASSLVSGNTIYF. CDR3 DNA: TGTGCCAGCAGCTTGGTTTCTGGAAACACCATATATTTT.

This chain connects TRBV29-1 to TRBJ1-1; TRBD1 agrees at 7 bases. CDR1 and CDR2 from the germline V gene are SQVTM and ANQGSEA. Trimming at V came to 4 bases and at J to 8 bases, leaving 10 bases not matched to a gene. The CDR3 has 13 residues. CDR3 sequence: CSVGQGGVSEAFF. The DNA of the CDR3 is TGCAGCGTTGGACAGGGAGGGGTTTCGGAAGCTTTCTTT.

The chain links TRBV6-5 to TRBJ2-5; TRBD1 is a possible D gene (6 bases). V was trimmed by 6 bases and J by 4 bases, leaving 18 bases between them. CDR1 is MNHEY, CDR2 SVGAGI, per germline. This CDR3 is built from 15 residues. Here the CDR3 reads CASRQRGFGLETQYF. The CDR3, as DNA: TGTGCCAGCAGACAAAGGGGGTTCGGTTTAGAGACCCAGTACTTC.

The CDR3 sequence is CASSLGGGDNEQFF. As DNA, the CDR3 is TGTGCCAGCAGTTTGGGCGGGGGGGATAATGAGCAGTTCTTC. The gene calls are TRBV27 and TRBJ2-1; TRBD2 matches at 9 bases. Trimming took 3 bases from V and 7 from J; bases not matched to a gene: 4. The CDR3 runs to 14 residues. CDR1 is MNHEY and CDR2 is SMNVEV in the germline V gene (reference sequence).

V gene TRBV11-2 combines with J gene TRBJ2-2, with D possibly TRBD1 on 6 matching bases. The germline gives CDR1 SGHAT, CDR2 FQNNGV. The ends were cut back, 2 bases at V and 6 bases at J, with 13 bases in the middle. The CDR3 totals 15 residues. The CDR3 sequence is CASSLLQGPAGELFF. CDR3 sequence (DNA): TGTGCCAGCAGCTTATTGCAGGGGCCCGCCGGGGAGCTGTTTTTT.

V gene TRBV7-2 combines with J gene TRBJ2-7, with TRBD2 matching over 14 bases. V dropped 5 bases and J dropped 2; count of bases not matched to a gene: 2. CDR1 SGHTA and CDR2 FQGNSA come from the germline V gene. CDR3 length equals 15 residues. In DNA form, the CDR3 reads TGTGCCAGCAGCCGACTAGCGGGGGGGCCCTACGAGCAGTACTTC. Translation: CASSRLAGGPYEQYF.

Comment on this clone: This CDR3 is also generated by other DNA sequences in the sample. J is TRBJ1-3 and V is TRBV25-1; D possibly corresponds to TRBD1 (5 bases). V was trimmed by 6 bases and J by 1 base, leaving 19 bases between them. The germline V gene has CDR1 MGHDK and CDR2 SYGVNS. CDR3 length: 17 amino acids. Here the CDR3 reads CASSIQESDLSGNTIYF. DNA of the CDR3: TGTGCCAGCAGCATACAGGAGTCCGACTTATCTGGAAACACCATATATTTT.